This T cell receptor beta chain is drawn from a study of blood T cell repertoires in COVID-19. The CDR3 loop spans 15 amino acids. V was clipped by 4 bases and J by 4 bases, with 16 bases between them. Germline V CDR1 and CDR2: SGHRS, YFSETQ. This table comes from immunoSEQ multiplex PCR, and its TCRdb copy is limited to in-frame clones, with some not included. This table holds about 99,000 clones, roughly nine tenths found once. This TCR was recovered from an elderly woman in a cohort sampled during active COVID-19. The sample taken for sequencing was peripheral blood. The chain links TRBV5-1 to TRBJ2-3; D may be TRBD2 (6 bases). CDR3 DNA: TGCGCCAGCAGCGGACCGGGACTTTACGCAGATACGCAGTATTTT. Translated: CASSGPGLYADTQYF.